The source of this T cell receptor (beta chain) is a study of regulatory T cells in long-lasting Graves disease. In the study overall: Newly diagnosed Graves' patients had under 3 months of antithyroid drugs. The study's findings and limits: Newly diagnosed patients shared 950 to 1,000 public clonotypes; persistent patients shared approximately 2,700.

Details on this clonotype: Its antigen remains unidentified.

In building TCR beta libraries, iRepertoire HTBI primers were used together with Arm-PCR of CDR3 regions. TCRdb re-analysed the multiplex PCR reads in MiXCR, keeping a single row per CDR3 protein. Of 410,000 or so distinct CDR3 sequences in the sample, about 15% were seen once. Stated time point: newly diagnosed GD, antithyroid drugs for less than 3 months. Extracted RNA from PBMCs served as the source of the TCR library. V lost 0 bases, J lost 4 bases, and 9 bases lay in between. The CDR3 runs 13 residues. From germline, CDR1 is SQVTM and CDR2 ANQGSEA. This sample was shared with a second study, whose subject was T cells in Graves' hyperthyroidism and ophthalmopathy. As reported in that work: Stable disease denoted Graves' hyperthyroidism without ophthalmopathy progression within 18 months. The study used the HTBI primer set for a first-round RT-PCR of the TCR CDR3.

This chain connects TRBV29-1 to TRBJ1-2; possible D gene TRBD1, 5 bases. The sequencing used peripheral blood mononuclear cells (PBMCs), collected at new diagnosis, from a patient treated with antithyroid drugs. The TCR originated in a woman aged 25 to 39 with Graves disease. The CDR3 protein is CSVEDKRGYGYTF. The CDR3 DNA reads as TGCAGCGTTGAAGACAAGAGGGGCTATGGCTACACCTTC.